Included here is one TCR beta chain sequence, with context. Original processing notes: Reference gene primer amplification gave estimated nucleated cell counts. Using immunoSEQ multiplex PCR, the repertoire was profiled, and TCRdb retains in-frame clones only, with some absent. That table is the source of V, J and clone size, and D and trimming were worked out from the DNA. Here the sample spans about 130,000 clones, around 83% being singletons. These data belong to a study of blood T cell repertoires in COVID-19. Study context: Nucleic acid was either cDNA or gDNA, and it came from T cells, B-cell-depleted T cells, or PBMCs.

The CDR3 loop spans 15 amino acids. Germline lookup yields CDR1 SGHDT and CDR2 YYEEEE. V shed 4 bases and J shed 2 bases, with 13 bases lying between them. This sequence was found in a man in his forties with active or convalescent COVID-19. V and J are TRBV5-6 and TRBJ1-3; maybe TRBD1 (6 bases). Material for sequencing was peripheral blood. CDR3 sequence (DNA): TGTGCCAGCAGCGCTGGGGGGGCAACTGGAAACACCATATATTTT. This encodes CASSAGGATGNTIYF.